The text below deals with one T cell receptor beta chain. This clonotype was recorded at least ten times. Its specific antigen is unknown. Per-base quality was not reported, and no clone a single base away is much larger than it. The entry originates in a study of early T cells in non-severe SARS-CoV-2 infection (dated by TCRdb to the early 2020s). Regarding the complete study: Because TCR sequencing relied on bulk RNA taken from unsorted whole blood, pairing of alpha and beta chains was not possible.

Library generation was performed with 5' RACE. Sequencing took place on a NextSeq 500. To correct for sequencing error and PCR bias, the TCR library protocol tagged individual cDNA molecules with unique molecular identifiers. Both TCR alpha and beta chains were sequenced, and tight co-correlation was observed between alpha and beta sequence abundances in each sample. In the paper's pipeline: Decombinator V4 was used to annotate the V gene, J gene and CDR3 of the TCR sequences. TCRs were defined as expanded if a significant change between any two time points was detected under a Poisson model with p below 0.0001. TCR abundances were normalised to the total number of TCRs sequenced per sample and expressed as counts per million. MAIT TCRs were defined by TRAV1-2 paired with TRAJ12, TRAJ20 or TRAJ33, and iNKT TCRs by TRAV10 paired with TRAJ18. VDJdb, accessed 1 November 2021, was searched for CMV, EBV and SARS-CoV-2 annotated TCRs, excluding TCRs annotated for multiple antigens. TCRdb reworked the public reads: Q25 trimming with fastp, MiXCR clone assembly, productive beta chains retained. Merged by CDR3 protein, the rows form single entries marked with the most common genes and DNA. In this record, the V and J calls reflect TCRdb's handling and not the investigators' own analysis. This sample lists 20,000 to 25,000 distinct CDR3 sequences; around 5% were detected once. The top ten clones comprise around 10% of the sample.

Unmatched junction bases come to 8, with V trimmed by 8 bases and J by 0 bases. The CDR3 holds 15 amino acids from the cysteine to the phenylalanine. The DNA shown is the 45-base CDR3, in frame from base 1. Reading the germline V gene gives CDR1 SQVTM and CDR2 ANQGSEA. Overall study outcomes, separate from this receptor: VDJdb matching was skewed toward anti-spike CD8 responses and likely underestimated virus-specific expansions, missing private and CD4 specificities.

A case-control design nested within a healthcare worker cohort in London, UK, was used, with weekly nasopharyngeal swab PCR tests and blood sampling performed. Between 23 and 31 March 2020, the week of the UK lockdown, healthcare workers were enrolled and then followed up weekly for as long as 16 weeks. The sequence was collected from an adult who was a healthcare worker with PCR-confirmed SARS-CoV-2 infection or an uninfected control (not recorded which). Sequenced: whole blood. This sequence uses TRBV29-1 and TRBJ2-3; TRBD2 lines up with 10 middle nucleotides. The nucleotide sequence reads TGCAGCACCTGGACTAGCGGCTATAGCACAGATACGCAGTATTTT. This is translated as CSTWTSGYSTDTQYF.